This T cell receptor beta chain was observed in a study of T-cell memory formation after mild COVID-19. CDR1 is SNHLY and CDR2 is FYNNEI in the germline V gene. The CDR3 spans 15 residues. Trimming removed 3 bases from V and 6 bases from J, with 16 bases in between. Study outcomes and limitations: That cross-reactive memory joined was suggested by some responding clones appearing in pre-infection memory.

TCRdb processed the 5' RACE reads anew with MiXCR; each CDR3 protein has one entry. The sample gives under 400,000 distinct CDR3 sequences, around 28% of which show up once; about 13% is in the top ten. This clonotype appeared a few times. Its antigen is undetermined. The receptor comes from an adult woman who had mild COVID-19 (a few samples of this study predate the infection). Cell type and time point are not known. This chain uses TRBV2 with TRBJ2-3, with a possible D match to TRBD2 (6 bases). The sequenced sample consisted of PBMCs or a T cell subset sorted from them (not recorded which). The CDR3 reads CASSDRLGSLDTQYF. DNA for the CDR3: TGTGCCAGCAGTGATCGTCTCGGGAGCCTTGATACGCAGTATTTT. Looking up the rest from reference TRBV2 and TRBJ2-3 gives the full variable domain: EPEVTQTPSHQVTQMGQEVILRCVPISNHLYFYWYRQILGQKVEFLVSFYNNEISEKSEIFDDQFSVERPDGSNFTLKIRSTKLEDSAMYFCASSDRLGSLDTQYFGPGTRLTVL.